One and the same sample provided the 14 T cell receptor beta chains below, sequenced in a study of T cells in Graves' hyperthyroidism and ophthalmopathy. RNA transcripts gave rise to amplified TCR beta CDR3 regions. The primer set for the first-round RT-PCR of the TCR CDR3 was HTBI. Using its own MiXCR run on the multiplex PCR reads, TCRdb lists one record per CDR3 protein. The sample contains 600,000 or so distinct CDR3 sequences, 15% to 20% of which appear only once. The sample consisted of blood. The receptors shown here come from a woman aged 30 to 39 with Graves' hyperthyroidism.

This clonotype was seen only a few times. This chain connects TRBV20-1 to TRBJ1-5; possible D gene TRBD1, 5 bases. This CDR3 is 13 amino acids long. CDR1 DFQATT and CDR2 SNEGSKA come from the germline V gene (reference sequence). The CDR3 region has the DNA TGCAGCTCCAGGGCAGACCGCAATCAGCCCCAGCATTTT. This translates into CSSRADRNQPQHF.

V usage is TRBV9 and J usage is TRBJ2-2, with D perhaps being TRBD1 or TRBD2 (5 bases each). Germline CDR1 is SGDLS and CDR2 is YYNGEE. With 2 bases removed from V and 4 bases from J, the gap between germline ends came to 12 bases. This CDR3 comprises 15 residues. The CDR3 loop is CASSVRGVGTGELFF. The CDR3 DNA follows: TGTGCCAGCAGCGTCCGAGGGGTGGGCACCGGGGAGCTGTTTTTT. The complete variable domain, with remaining parts taken from reference TRBV9 and TRBJ2-2, reads DSGVTQTPKHLITATGQRVTLRCSPRSGDLSVYWYQQSLDQGLQFLIQYYNGEERAKGNILERFSAQQFPDLHSELNLSSLELGDSALYFCASSVRGVGTGELFFGEGSRLTVL.

This clonotype was found many times. The chain uses TRBV28 and TRBJ2-1, with unresolved D. Trimming pared 3 bases from V and 8 bases from J, leaving 8 bases between. This CDR3 is 12 amino acids long. Per germline, CDR1 MDHEN and CDR2 SYDVKM. CDR3 amino acids: CASSFLSYEQFF. The CDR3 DNA sequence: TGTGCCAGCAGTTTTTTGTCCTATGAGCAGTTCTTC.

This clonotype was detected many times. This chain links TRBV20-1 with TRBJ2-7; D uncertain. The germline V gene has CDR1 DFQATT and CDR2 SNEGSKA (reference sequence). The CDR3 totals 11 residues. V was pared by 8 bases and J by 2 bases, with 10 bases between. Here the CDR3 reads CSILLAYEQYF. In DNA form, the CDR3 reads TGCAGTATACTCCTCGCCTACGAGCAGTACTTC.

The chain joins TRBV9 to TRBJ2-7; weak D call: TRBD2 (9 bases). CDR3 length: 16 amino acids. CDR1 is SGDLS, CDR2 YYNGEE, per germline. Deletions cut 0 bases from V and 7 bases from J, with 20 bases between. The CDR3 DNA is TGTGCCAGCAGCGTAGCTAGCGGGACAGGAGTCGGGGAGCAGTACTTC. Amino acid sequence: CASSVASGTGVGEQYF.

In its sample, this clonotype was seen a few times. This chain uses TRBV9 with TRBJ1-3, with 7 nucleotides matching TRBD1. Unmatched junction bases numbered 7, after V lost 4 bases and J lost 0 bases. The CDR3 spans 16 residues. Germline V lookup: CDR1 SGDLS, CDR2 YYNGEE. The CDR3, as DNA: TGTGCCAGCAGCCCCCGGACAGGCCACTCTGGAAACACCATATATTTT. Translation: CASSPRTGHSGNTIYF.

The chain links TRBV10-3 to TRBJ2-3, with 7 bases fitting TRBD2. Germline CDR1 ENHRY, CDR2 SYGVKD. This CDR3 comprises 19 residues. V lost 7 bases and J lost 0; bases outside the gene matches: 19. CDR3 bases: TGTGCCATCAAGGGCACTAGCGCCCCGGGTATATCTAGCACAGATACGCAGTATTTT. Translation gives CAIKGTSAPGISSTDTQYF.

The V gene is TRBV24-1, the J gene TRBJ2-1; TRBD1 is a possible D gene (6 bases). V lost 8 bases to trimming and J lost 13 bases, with 20 bases between them. CDR1 and CDR2 (germline): KGHDR, SFDVKD. CDR3 length: 13 residues. The CDR3 sequence is CATKSGTHDFQFF. The CDR3, as DNA: TGTGCCACCAAATCCGGGACACATGACTTTCAGTTCTTC.

The V call is TRBV4-1, the J call TRBJ2-5; D not certain. Germline V CDR1 and CDR2: MGHRA, YSYEKL. V dropped 0 bases and J dropped 7 bases, with 15 bases sitting between them. The CDR3 has 15 residues. CDR3 loop: CASSQDLRVKTTQYF. CDR3 nucleotide sequence: TGCGCCAGCAGCCAAGATTTAAGGGTTAAAACGACCCAGTACTTC.

This clonotype was seen repeatedly, ten times or more. This rearrangement joins TRBV6-2 or TRBV6-3 to TRBJ1-5; tentatively, D is TRBD1 (6 bases). V shed 4 bases and J shed 6 bases, with 13 bases lying between them. Per germline, CDR1 MNHEY and CDR2 SVGEGT. This CDR3 has 14 residues. Written as DNA, the CDR3 is TGTGCCAGCAGTTGGGGGGGGGCGAGTCAGCCCCAGCATTTT. Translated, it gives CASSWGGASQPQHF.

This clonotype was counted many times. The chain employs TRBV30 and TRBJ1-1; D is undetermined. The CDR3 length is 14 residues. V lost 2 bases and J lost 0, with 10 bases in between. CDR1 and CDR2 from the germline V gene are GTSNPN and SVGIG (reference sequence). CDR3 coding DNA: TGTGCCTGGAGTTCCGGCAGAATGAACACTGAAGCTTTCTTT. This gives the protein CAWSSGRMNTEAFF.

In this sample, this clonotype turned up a few times. The gene calls are TRBV20-1 and TRBJ1-5; D is unresolved. Germline CDR1 DFQATT, CDR2 SNEGSKA (reference sequence). V shed 3 bases and J shed 4 bases, with 10 bases lying between them. This CDR3 spans 13 amino acids. Here the CDR3 reads CSASQTENQPQHF. CDR3 DNA sequence: TGCAGTGCTAGCCAGACGGAAAATCAGCCCCAGCATTTT.

The chain joins TRBV10-3 to TRBJ2-1, with a weak D call TRBD2 (5 bases). From germline, CDR1 is ENHRY and CDR2 SYGVKD. This CDR3 has 16 residues. V was shortened by 4 bases and J by 12 bases, with 25 bases between the two germline ends. The CDR3 DNA reads TGTGCCATCAGTGTTCTAGAGGGCCATCCTCAAGGTGGGCAGTTCTTC. Its translation: CAISVLEGHPQGGQFF.

The chain uses TRBV19 and TRBJ1-2, with D possibly TRBD1 on 6 matching bases. Germline V lookup: CDR1 LNHDA, CDR2 SQIVND (reference sequence). With 3 bases removed from V and 12 bases from J, the gap between germline ends came to 14 bases. The CDR3 contains 12 residues. CDR3 sequence reads: CASSMETGPHTF. Here the CDR3 DNA reads TGTGCCAGTAGTATGGAGACAGGCCCTCACACCTTC.